Presented here are 24 T cell receptor beta chains from one specimen sequenced in a study of cytomegalovirus exposure and HLA in healthy donors. Assay: immunoSEQ multiplex PCR; the TCRdb copy retains only in-frame clones and omits some. The sample includes 230,000 or so clones, around 88% of them seen just once. Sequenced material: PBMCs. The source of these receptors is a woman between 18 and 30 years old in good health and CMV-seronegative.

The chain has TRBV6-5 and TRBJ1-4, with D tentatively TRBD1 (5 bases). The V gene's germline CDR1 is MNHEY and CDR2 SVGAGI. The CDR3 spans 14 residues. V was clipped by 2 bases and J by 5 bases, with 9 bases between them. As DNA, the CDR3 is TGTGCCAGCAGTTACCGGGGGTCCAATGAAAAACTGTTTTTT. Encoded protein: CASSYRGSNEKLFF.

The gene calls are TRBV7-3 and TRBJ2-3; D remains unclear. The CDR3 runs to 13 residues. V shed 4 bases and J shed 2 bases, with 7 bases lying between them. The germline gives CDR1 SGHTA, CDR2 FQGTGA. The CDR3 DNA sequence: TGTGCCAGCAGCTCCCAGTCCACAGATACGCAGTATTTT. Its translation is CASSSQSTDTQYF.

The chain employs TRBV6-1 and TRBJ1-2; D might be TRBD1 (5 bases). V lost 5 bases, J lost 4 bases, and 17 bases lay in between. This CDR3 comprises 15 residues. CDR1 and CDR2 from the germline V gene are MNHNS and SASEGT. This chain's CDR3 is CASSQRGLGIYGYTF. CDR3 DNA: TGTGCCAGCAGTCAAAGGGGACTTGGGATCTATGGCTACACCTTC.

The rearrangement joins TRBV19 to TRBJ2-7; tentatively, D is TRBD2 (6 bases). This CDR3 region has 15 residues. The germline V gene has CDR1 LNHDA and CDR2 SQIVND (reference sequence). Deletions cut 4 bases from V and 6 bases from J, with 19 bases between. The CDR3 spells CASSTLAGMLSEQYF. CDR3 sequence (DNA): TGTGCCAGTAGTACCCTGGCGGGGATGCTGAGCGAGCAGTACTTC.

This rearrangement joins TRBV28 to TRBJ2-5; 8 nucleotides align to TRBD2. Germline lookup yields CDR1 MDHEN and CDR2 SYDVKM. Trimming removed 5 bases from V and 0 bases from J; junction bases left unmatched: 8. The length of the CDR3 is 16 residues. The DNA for the CDR3 is TGTGCCAGCAGTCCGCAGACTAGCGCGTACCAAGAGACCCAGTACTTC. Translated, it gives CASSPQTSAYQETQYF.

The chain carries TRBV19 and TRBJ1-5; 7 nucleotides align to TRBD1. This CDR3 is 15 amino acids long. V dropped 1 base and J dropped 4; count of bases not matched to a gene: 4. From germline, CDR1 is LNHDA and CDR2 SQIVND (reference sequence). Here the CDR3 DNA reads TGTGCCAGTAGTATAGGGGACAGCCCTAATCAGCCCCAGCATTTT. Its protein is CASSIGDSPNQPQHF.

This clone appeared a single time. This chain links TRBV27 with TRBJ1-1; 9 nucleotides match TRBD1. The CDR3 has 14 amino acids. V trimming: 5 bases; J trimming: 5 bases; junction bases outside the gene matches: 6. Looked up from germline, CDR1 is MNHEY and CDR2 is SMNVEV (reference sequence). The CDR3 bases are TGTGCCAGCAGTGAGGGACAGGGAGGGACTGAAGCTTTCTTT. It yields the protein CASSEGQGGTEAFF.

CDR3 region: CASSPIGTSYNEQFF. CDR3 nucleotide sequence: TGTGCCAGCAGCCCCATAGGGACATCCTACAATGAGCAGTTCTTC. The rearrangement joins TRBV9 to TRBJ2-1, with D maybe TRBD1 (6 bases). V was clipped by 4 bases and J by 1 base, with 12 bases between them. Germline assignment: CDR1 SGDLS and CDR2 YYNGEE. CDR3 length: 15 residues.

The V and J genes are TRBV9 and TRBJ2-2; 10 bases map to TRBD2. This CDR3 spans 17 amino acids. V dropped 1 base and J dropped 4; count of bases not matched to a gene: 7. Per germline, CDR1 SGDLS and CDR2 YYNGEE. The CDR3 here is CASSVTDRLAGTGELFF. The CDR3 nucleotides are TGTGCCAGCAGCGTAACCGATAGACTAGCGGGCACCGGGGAGCTGTTTTTT.

The CDR3 loop reads CASRLACRGKIYEQYF. Written as DNA, the CDR3 is TGTGCAAGTCGCTTAGCTTGCAGGGGGAAAATATACGAGCAGTACTTC. This rearrangement joins TRBV12-2 to TRBJ2-7; TRBD1 is taken as the D call from the table, unchecked against the DNA. TRBV12-2 is classified as a pseudogene. The CDR3 spans 16 residues.

CDR3 in DNA: TGTGCCAGCAGTGCCACAGGCCTCCGCTCCTCCCCGGGCCTCTATGGCTACACCTTC. It encodes CASSATGLRSSPGLYGYTF. The rearrangement links TRBV28 to TRBJ1-2; D possibly corresponds to TRBD1 (5 bases). Germline assignment: CDR1 MDHEN and CDR2 SYDVKM. The V end was cut by 5 bases, the J end by 4 bases, with 29 bases between. This CDR3 has 19 amino acids.

J is TRBJ2-5 and V is TRBV5-1; TRBD1 matches 8 bases. CDR1 and CDR2 (germline): SGHRS, YFSETQ. The CDR3 has 17 amino acids. The V segment lost 4 bases and the J segment 4 bases; nucleotides outside the gene matches: 15. This CDR3 is CASSPNAGQGRGETQYF. CDR3 coding DNA: TGCGCCAGCAGCCCTAATGCCGGACAGGGAAGGGGAGAGACCCAGTACTTC. Variable domain in full (rest from reference TRBV5-1 and TRBJ2-5): KAGVTQTPRYLIKTRGQQVTLSCSPISGHRSVSWYQQTPGQGLQFLFEYFSETQRNKGNFPGRFSGRQFSNSRSEMNVSTLELGDSALYLCASSPNAGQGRGETQYFGPGTRLLVL.

V is TRBV5-5 and J is TRBJ1-2; 7 bases align to TRBD1. Germline V gives CDR1 SGHKS, CDR2 YYEKEE (reference sequence). The ends lost 4 bases at V and 8 bases at J; junction bases unmatched: 5. The CDR3 runs to 12 residues. The CDR3 nucleotides are TGTGCCAGCAGCCAGACAGGGCGCGGCTACACCTTC. Translation gives CASSQTGRGYTF.

V and J are TRBV27 and TRBJ2-7, with 9 bases matching TRBD2. Germline V gene sequence: CDR1 MNHEY, CDR2 SMNVEV (reference sequence). This CDR3 region has 16 residues. Losses at the gene ends were 3 bases for V and 5 bases for J; bases not matched to a gene: 11. The CDR3 DNA sequence: TGTGCCAGCAGTTTCCTGACTAGCGGACGCCCCCACGAGCAGTACTTC. Translating gives CASSFLTSGRPHEQYF.

The sample holds a few counts of this clone. The genes are TRBV19 and TRBJ1-2; 7 bases are a match to TRBD1. This CDR3 has 13 residues. The ends lost 3 bases at V and 5 bases at J; junction bases unmatched: 3. Germline V CDR1 and CDR2: LNHDA, SQIVND (reference sequence). DNA of the CDR3: TGTGCCAGTAGTATCGCGGGACAGTATGGCTACACCTTC. Protein product: CASSIAGQYGYTF.

The chain carries TRBV28 and TRBJ1-1; D ambiguous. This CDR3 spans 12 amino acids. The V and J ends lost 3 bases and 1 base respectively, with 3 bases between them. The germline gives CDR1 MDHEN, CDR2 SYDVKM. CDR3 nucleotides: TGTGCCAGCAGTTTCCGGAACACTGAAGCTTTCTTT. It translates to CASSFRNTEAFF.

The chain is built from TRBV28 and TRBJ2-7; TRBD1 matches at 7 bases. Trimming took 5 bases from V and 7 from J; bases not matched to a gene: 11. Germline lookup yields CDR1 MDHEN and CDR2 SYDVKM. The CDR3 is made up of 14 amino acids. The CDR3 loop reads CASSTPTGLWEQYF. Here the CDR3 DNA reads TGTGCCAGCAGTACCCCGACAGGGTTGTGGGAGCAGTACTTC.

The V gene is TRBV18, the J gene TRBJ2-5, with a tentative D call TRBD2 (5 bases). This CDR3 contains 13 residues. The V gene lost 1 base and the J gene lost 4 bases, with 7 bases spanning the gap. Per the germline V gene, CDR1 is KGHSH and CDR2 is LQKENI. This CDR3 reads CASSPLEGETQYF. The CDR3 region has the DNA TGTGCCAGCTCACCACTTGAGGGAGAGACCCAGTACTTC.

This clone was observed a few times. The chain couples TRBV6-5 to TRBJ1-1; weak D call: TRBD1 (5 bases). CDR3 length: 14 amino acids. The V and J ends lost 7 bases and 1 base respectively, with 13 bases between them. Germline-derived CDR1 and CDR2 are MNHEY and SVGAGI. The CDR3: CASTGHNTNTEAFF. The CDR3 DNA sequence: TGTGCCAGCACTGGACACAATACGAACACTGAAGCTTTCTTT.

V gene TRBV28 combines with J gene TRBJ2-7; D is unresolved. The germline V gene has CDR1 MDHEN and CDR2 SYDVKM. V lost 1 base, J lost 2 bases, and 15 bases lay in between. The CDR3 extends over 16 amino acids. CDR3 sequence reads: CASSLFSEVGPYEQYF. CDR3 bases: TGTGCCAGCAGTTTATTTAGTGAGGTGGGTCCCTACGAGCAGTACTTC.

The chain links TRBV5-1 to TRBJ2-5; TRBD1 aligns across 9 bases. V lost 3 bases to trimming and J lost 4 bases; unmatched junction nucleotides: 7. The germline V gene has CDR1 SGHRS and CDR2 YFSETQ. The length of the CDR3 is 15 residues. CDR3 sequence: CASSSGTGLGETQYF. CDR3 nucleotide sequence: TGCGCCAGCAGCTCCGGGACAGGGTTGGGAGAGACCCAGTACTTC.

The chain employs TRBV29-1 and TRBJ2-5, with TRBD2 as a possible D gene (5 bases). CDR1 is SQVTM, CDR2 ANQGSEA, per germline. This CDR3 spans 13 amino acids. V gave up 5 bases and J gave up 2 bases, with 12 bases separating them. The chain's CDR3 is CSVSDGLQETQYF. In nucleotides, the CDR3 is TGCAGCGTTTCGGATGGACTTCAAGAGACCCAGTACTTC.

The chain recombines TRBV27 with TRBJ1-4; D unclear. Trimming took 5 bases from V and 5 from J, leaving 9 bases between them. The germline V gene has CDR1 MNHEY and CDR2 SMNVEV (reference sequence). There are 13 residues in the CDR3. The CDR3 loop reads CASSQSGNEKLFF. CDR3 coding DNA: TGTGCCAGCAGTCAGAGCGGGAATGAAAAACTGTTTTTT.

This chain connects TRBV28 to TRBJ2-2; a weak D match, TRBD2 (6 bases). With 7 bases removed from V and 5 bases from J, the gap between germline ends came to 11 bases. Per the germline V gene, CDR1 is MDHEN and CDR2 is SYDVKM. The CDR3 covers 13 residues. The CDR3 protein is CASKIGTTGELFF. The CDR3 nucleotides are TGTGCCAGCAAAATTGGGACTACCGGGGAGCTGTTTTTT.